Included here is one T cell receptor (beta chain) sequence, with context. This entry comes from a study of chemoradiotherapy in HPV16-positive cancers. The germline gives CDR1 SEHNR, CDR2 FQNEAQ (reference sequence). Germline trimming cut 5 bases from V and 0 bases from J; bases unmatched to any gene: 4. The CDR3 is 15 residues long. Generated by immunoSEQ multiplex PCR, the TCRdb table keeps only in-frame clones and is missing some. The data hold 30,000 to 35,000 clones, with approximately 90% observed a single time. The material was blood, obtained from a patient who underwent chemoradiotherapy. This receptor was identified in a human donor with HPV-associated anogenital cancer. The rearrangement joins TRBV7-9 to TRBJ2-1, with 7 bases matching TRBD1. The DNA for the CDR3 is TGTGCCAGCAGCCCCAGGGGGAACTCCTACAATGAGCAGTTCTTC. Its protein is CASSPRGNSYNEQFF.